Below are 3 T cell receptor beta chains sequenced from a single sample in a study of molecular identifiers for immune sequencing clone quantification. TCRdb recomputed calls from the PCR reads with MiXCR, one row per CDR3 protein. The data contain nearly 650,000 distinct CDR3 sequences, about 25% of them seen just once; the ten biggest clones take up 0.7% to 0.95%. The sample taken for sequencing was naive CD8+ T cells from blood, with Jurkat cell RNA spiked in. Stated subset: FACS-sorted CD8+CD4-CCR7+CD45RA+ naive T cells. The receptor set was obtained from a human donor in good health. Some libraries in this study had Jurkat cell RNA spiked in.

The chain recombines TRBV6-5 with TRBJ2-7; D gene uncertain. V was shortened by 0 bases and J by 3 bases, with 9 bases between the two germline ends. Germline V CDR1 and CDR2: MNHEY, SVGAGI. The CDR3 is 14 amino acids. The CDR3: CASSYSLDLYEQYF. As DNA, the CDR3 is TGTGCCAGCAGTTACTCGCTGGACCTCTACGAGCAGTACTTC.

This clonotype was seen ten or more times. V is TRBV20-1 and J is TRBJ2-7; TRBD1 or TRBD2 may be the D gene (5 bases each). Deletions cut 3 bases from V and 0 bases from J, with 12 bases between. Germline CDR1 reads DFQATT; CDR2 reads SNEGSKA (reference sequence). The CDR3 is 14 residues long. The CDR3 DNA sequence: TGCAGTGCTAGTGAGGCAGGGAGCTCCTACGAGCAGTACTTC. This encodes CSASEAGSSYEQYF.

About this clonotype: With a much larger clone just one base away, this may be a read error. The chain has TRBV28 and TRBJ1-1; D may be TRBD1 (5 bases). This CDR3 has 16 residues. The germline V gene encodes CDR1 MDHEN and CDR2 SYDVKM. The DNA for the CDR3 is TGTGCCAGCAGAGCAGAATGGGGGGGGATGAACACTGGAGCTTTCTTT. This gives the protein CASRAEWGGMNTGAFF.